Below are 2 T cell receptor beta chains sequenced from a single sample in a study of graft-versus-host responses after intestinal transplantation. With roughly 200,000 irradiated, violet-dye-labeled stimulator cells, roughly 200,000 CFSE-labeled responder cells were plated. Measured with immunoSEQ multiplex PCR; TCRdb has only the in-frame clones, and not every one. The sample holds about 14,000 clones, 30% to 40% seen once. Sequenced material: alloreactive CD8+ T cells from a mixed lymphocyte reaction culture, taken before intestinal transplant. Documented subset: CFSE-low proliferating T cells sorted from roughly 6-day pre-transplant mixed lymphocyte reaction (GvH or HvG direction). The receptors derive from a human patient who received an intestinal transplant.

This chain uses TRBV7-9 with TRBJ2-2; 9 bases map to TRBD1. The CDR3 extends over 18 amino acids. The trim removed 5 bases at V and 6 bases at J, leaving 16 bases unmatched. The germline V gene encodes CDR1 SEHNR and CDR2 FQNEAQ (reference sequence). The CDR3 region is CASSPTGTGSLFAGELFF. In DNA, the CDR3 is TGTGCCAGCAGCCCAACCGGGACAGGGAGTTTATTCGCCGGGGAGCTGTTTTTT.

This clone was seen a few times. V usage is TRBV5-4 and J usage is TRBJ1-2, with D perhaps TRBD1 (5 bases). CDR1 and CDR2 from the germline V gene are SGHNT and YYREEE (reference sequence). Trimming shortened V by 4 bases and J by 3 bases, and 16 bases separated the two germline ends. The CDR3 loop spans 15 amino acids. The DNA for the CDR3 is TGTGCCAGCAGCCCTGACAGTTACGATGACTATGGCTACACCTTC. It yields the protein CASSPDSYDDYGYTF.